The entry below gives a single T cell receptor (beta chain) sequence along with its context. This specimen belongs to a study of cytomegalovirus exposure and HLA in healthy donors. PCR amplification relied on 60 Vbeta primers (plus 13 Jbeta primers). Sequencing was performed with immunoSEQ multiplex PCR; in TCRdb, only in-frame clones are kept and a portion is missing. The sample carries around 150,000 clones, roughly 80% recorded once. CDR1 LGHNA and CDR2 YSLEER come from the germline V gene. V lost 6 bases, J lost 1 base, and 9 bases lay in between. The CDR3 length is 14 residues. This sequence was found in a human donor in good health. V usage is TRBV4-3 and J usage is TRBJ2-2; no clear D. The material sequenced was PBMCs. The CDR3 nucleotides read TGCGCCAGCAGTCTCACATTGAACACCGGGGAGCTGTTTTTT. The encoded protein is CASSLTLNTGELFF.